A selection of T cell receptor beta chains follows, all from one sample in a study of beta chain features in type 1 diabetes. The assay was immunoSEQ multiplex PCR, and TCRdb's table has in-frame clones only and misses some. The repertoire holds around 310,000 clones, approximately 9.9% seen once, with about 0.015% in the top ten. The sequenced sample was naive CD4+ T cells from blood. Receptor source: a woman in her twenties or thirties in good health. CDR3s include the opening cysteine and the closing phenylalanine or tryptophan. A D gene is named only where the DNA matches it firmly. Rows may omit the clone size; those that give it use once, few, many or a size class.

>TRBV11-3|NA|TRBJ2-5|few
CASSSREGGETQYF
TGTGCCAGCAGCTCCCGGGAAGGAGGAGAGACCCAGTACTTC
>TRBV6-5|TRBD1|TRBJ2-5|few
CASTRPGQRETQYF
TGTGCCAGCACCCGCCCGGGACAGAGAGAGACCCAGTACTTC
>TRBV14|NA|TRBJ1-1|NA
CASSQEMSVTEAFF
TGTGCCAGCAGCCAAGAGATGTCGGTCACTGAAGCTTTCTTT
>TRBV6-1|NA|TRBJ2-7|few
CASSVIAASYEQYF
TGTGCCAGCAGTGTGATAGCGGCATCATACGAGCAGTACTTC
>TRBV4-2|TRBD1|TRBJ2-7|few
CASSQGAGGPTGHEQYF
TGTGCCAGCAGCCAAGGTGCAGGGGGACCGACAGGGCACGAGCAGTACTTC
>TRBV18|TRBD1|TRBJ2-7|few
CASSVDRDEQYF
TGTGCCAGCTCCGTTGACAGGGACGAGCAGTACTTC
>TRBV18|NA|TRBJ2-3|NA
CASSSNSGSTDTQYF
TGTGCCAGCTCATCAAATAGCGGAAGCACAGATACGCAGTATTTT
>TRBV11-2|TRBD2|TRBJ2-1|few
CASRPGQGFASGSLGEQFF
TGTGCCAGCAGACCCGGACAGGGATTTGCTAGCGGGAGCTTAGGCGAGCAGTTCTTC
>TRBV18|NA|TRBJ2-5|NA
CASSWAPEETQYF
TGTGCCAGCTCATGGGCACCTGAGGAGACCCAGTACTTC
>TRBV5-1|TRBD2|TRBJ2-2|few
CASSLGASGTSGELFF
TGCGCCAGCAGCTTGGGGGCTAGCGGGACGAGCGGGGAGCTGTTTTTT
>TRBV18|TRBD2|TRBJ2-3|NA
CASSPSLAGDTDTQYF
TGTGCCAGCTCACCCTCCCTAGCGGGGGACACAGATACGCAGTATTTT
>TRBV28|NA|TRBJ2-7|few
CASSFVYYEQYF
TGTGCCAGCAGTTTCGTCTACTACGAGCAGTACTTC
>TRBV25-1|TRBD1|TRBJ2-1|NA
CASSEAGTVYNEQFF
TGTGCCAGCAGTGAAGCCGGGACAGTCTACAATGAGCAGTTCTTC
>TRBV15|TRBD2|TRBJ2-5|few
CATSRSGTNINQETQYF
TGTGCCACCAGCAGATCCGGGACTAACATAAACCAAGAGACCCAGTACTTC
>TRBV7-2|NA|TRBJ1-5|few
CASSLGGRINQPQHF
TGTGCCAGCAGCTTAGGGGGCCGTATCAATCAGCCCCAGCATTTT
>TRBV19|NA|TRBJ2-2|few
CASRAGTINTGELFF
TGTGCCAGTAGGGCCGGGACAATTAACACCGGGGAGCTGTTTTTT
>TRBV15|TRBD2|TRBJ2-1|NA
CATETTSGGSSYNEQFF
TGTGCCACGGAAACGACTAGCGGGGGGAGCTCCTACAATGAGCAGTTCTTC
>TRBV5-5|NA|TRBJ2-4|NA
CEKRVAKNIQYF
TGTGAGAAGAGGGTAGCCAAAAACATTCAGTACTTC
>TRBV25-1|NA|TRBJ1-4|NA
CASSESGQYNEKLFF
TGTGCCAGCAGTGAATCTGGACAGTATAATGAAAAACTGTTTTTT
>TRBV7-9|NA|TRBJ2-7|few
CASSSEWGDYEQYF
TGTGCCAGCAGCTCAGAATGGGGGGACTACGAGCAGTACTTC
>TRBV19|TRBD2|TRBJ2-1|few
CASSIVVASGRPTLSYNEQFF
TGTGCCAGTAGTATAGTGGTCGCTAGCGGGAGGCCGACCCTCTCCTACAATGAGCAGTTCTTC
>TRBV28|NA|TRBJ2-7|NA
CASSTGGGGSSYEQYF
TGTGCCAGCAGCACCGGGGGCGGGGGCTCCTCCTACGAGCAGTACTTC
>TRBV25-1|TRBD1|TRBJ2-1|NA
CASSETGGYNNEQFF
TGTGCCAGCAGTGAGACAGGGGGCTATAACAATGAGCAGTTCTTC
>TRBV7-9|TRBD1|TRBJ1-1|NA
CASRLQGSGTEAFF
TGTGCCAGCAGGCTACAGGGGTCGGGCACTGAAGCTTTCTTT
>TRBV7-6|TRBD2|TRBJ2-7|NA
CASSFSGSNEQYF
TGTGCCAGCAGCTTCAGCGGGAGTAACGAGCAGTACTTC
>TRBV18|TRBD1|TRBJ2-3|NA
CASSPPGQATDTQYF
TGTGCCAGCTCACCCCCGGGACAGGCCACAGATACGCAGTATTTT
>TRBV28|NA|TRBJ1-4|NA
CASSLGGEKLFF
TGTGCCAGCAGTTTAGGGGGCGAAAAACTGTTTTTT
>TRBV29-1|TRBD1|TRBJ2-7|few
CSVDERQGAKYEQYF
TGCAGCGTTGACGAAAGACAGGGGGCAAAATACGAGCAGTACTTC
>TRBV18|TRBD1|TRBJ2-1|NA
CASSRPRQGGDNEQFF
TGTGCCAGCTCAAGGCCCCGACAGGGTGGGGACAATGAGCAGTTCTTC
>TRBV28|TRBD2|TRBJ2-3|few
CASSSSSSGGFDTQYF
TGTGCCAGCAGTTCCAGTAGTAGCGGGGGTTTTGATACGCAGTATTTT
>TRBV7-8|NA|TRBJ2-1|NA
CASSLAGRTYNEQFF
TGTGCCAGCAGCTTAGCGGGGAGGACCTACAATGAGCAGTTCTTC
>TRBV7-2|TRBD2|TRBJ2-1|few
CASSSTGLANNEQFF
TGTGCCAGCAGCTCCACGGGACTAGCCAACAATGAGCAGTTCTTC
>TRBV30|NA|TRBJ2-7|few
CAWSSLGAAILGAEQYF
TGTGCCTGGAGTTCGTTAGGGGCAGCGATCCTTGGTGCCGAGCAGTACTTC
>TRBV7-6|TRBD1|TRBJ2-1|NA
CASSWGMGQGDNEQFF
TGTGCCAGCAGCTGGGGAATGGGACAGGGAGATAATGAGCAGTTCTTC
>TRBV7-3|TRBD2|TRBJ2-1|few
CASSLGGIGLAGTTQFF
TGTGCCAGCAGCTTAGGAGGCATCGGACTAGCGGGAACGACGCAGTTCTTC
>TRBV28|TRBD1|TRBJ2-6|few
CASSWDRVTSGANVLTF
TGTGCCAGCAGCTGGGACAGGGTAACCTCTGGGGCCAACGTCCTGACTTTC
>TRBV7-2|NA|TRBJ2-2|NA
CASSSLGNRVRTGELFF
TGTGCCAGCAGCTCCCTGGGCAACAGGGTTCGGACCGGGGAGCTGTTTTTT
>TRBV7-9|NA|TRBJ2-5|few
CASSLRPAGVETQYF
TGTGCCAGCAGCTTAAGACCGGCAGGCGTCGAGACCCAGTACTTC
>TRBV28|TRBD1|TRBJ2-7|NA
CASERQGGPYEQYF
TGTGCCAGCGAGAGACAGGGGGGCCCCTACGAGCAGTACTTC
>TRBV30|TRBD1|TRBJ1-1|NA
CAWRTITGGASEAFF
TGTGCCTGGAGAACCATTACAGGGGGCGCGTCTGAAGCTTTCTTT
>TRBV7-2|TRBD1|TRBJ1-2|NA
CASSLGTGSPYGYTF
TGTGCCAGCAGCTTAGGGACAGGGTCTCCCTATGGCTACACCTTC
>TRBV28|TRBD2|TRBJ2-7|NA
CASSSPSGRAHHEQYF
TGTGCCAGCAGTTCCCCTAGCGGGAGGGCCCACCACGAGCAGTACTTC
>TRBV11-2|NA|TRBJ2-5|few
CASSLGQQETQYF
TGTGCCAGCAGCTTAGGACAGCAAGAGACCCAGTACTTC
>TRBV29-1|NA|TRBJ1-1|few
CSVEGGPVNTEAFF
TGCAGCGTTGAAGGGGGCCCCGTGAACACTGAAGCTTTCTTT
>TRBV11-2|NA|TRBJ2-7|NA
CASSRNTGVGGYEQYF
TGTGCCAGCAGTAGAAACACGGGGGTTGGGGGCTACGAGCAGTACTTC
>TRBV30|NA|TRBJ2-3|few
CAWSVQASTDTQYF
TGTGCCTGGAGTGTACAGGCCAGCACAGATACGCAGTATTTT
>TRBV5-1|NA|TRBJ2-7|NA
CASSLDIPNYEQYF
TGCGCCAGCAGCTTGGACATCCCCAACTACGAGCAGTACTTC
>TRBV7-2|NA|TRBJ2-7|NA
CASSFSRDSYEQYF
TGTGCCAGCAGCTTTTCACGGGACTCCTACGAGCAGTACTTC
>TRBV7-2|NA|TRBJ2-7|few
CASSLRAGERSGSYEQYF
TGTGCCAGCAGCTTACGGGCAGGAGAAAGGAGCGGCTCCTACGAGCAGTACTTC
>TRBV4-2|TRBD2|TRBJ2-3|NA
CASSQTGTSGSGDTQYF
TGTGCCAGCAGCCAAACCGGGACTAGCGGGAGTGGGGATACGCAGTATTTT
>TRBV7-8|TRBD1|TRBJ2-5|NA
CASSLYQSLAGGLKETQYF
TGTGCCAGCAGCTTATACCAGTCACTCGCAGGGGGCCTCAAAGAGACCCAGTACTTC
>TRBV6-5|NA|TRBJ2-1|few
CASSYSGTASYNEQFF
TGTGCCAGCAGTTACTCAGGGACTGCCTCCTACAATGAGCAGTTCTTC
>TRBV5-1|NA|TRBJ2-6|few
CASSVGHPSSGANVLTF
TGCGCCAGCAGCGTGGGCCACCCGAGCTCTGGGGCCAACGTCCTGACTTTC
>TRBV4-3|TRBD2|TRBJ2-3|few
CASSQGGRTSGQTDTQYF
TGCGCCAGCAGCCAAGGGGGTAGGACTAGCGGCCAGACAGATACGCAGTATTTT
>TRBV5-1|TRBD2|TRBJ2-7|NA
CASSLTGTTYEQYF
TGCGCCAGCAGCTTGACCGGGACTACCTACGAGCAGTACTTC